What follows describes a single T cell receptor (beta chain). This sample stems from a study of control samples from healthy donors and cancer patients. V dropped 2 bases and J dropped 5; count of bases not matched to a gene: 7. Germline CDR1 reads MNHEY; CDR2 reads SMNVEV (reference sequence). The CDR3 is made up of 17 amino acids. Profiled with immunoSEQ multiplex PCR; TCRdb holds only in-frame clones, not every one. The sample has some 70,000 clones, more than 75% seen once; the top ten hold around 3%. Material for sequencing was PBMCs. The TCR originated in a woman in her forties or fifties with lung cancer. The chain combines TRBV27 with TRBJ2-2; 11 bases map to TRBD1. This CDR3 is CASSLRAGTGGTGELFF. The CDR3 DNA sequence: TGTGCCAGCAGTTTAAGAGCCGGGACAGGGGGGACCGGGGAGCTGTTTTTT.